This TCR beta chain was identified in a study of regulatory T cells in long-lasting Graves disease (dated by TCRdb to the early 2020s). A note on the overall study: In the newly diagnosed Graves' disease group, patients had been taking antithyroid drugs for less than 3 months. A total of roughly 35 samples underwent TCR sequencing, from around 13 patients with persistent Graves' disease and 20 or so patients with newly diagnosed Graves' disease. The study took place in China and was registered as a clinical trial. Patients with persistent Graves' disease were compared with patients with newly diagnosed Graves' disease using TCR sequencing and RNA sequencing of peripheral blood. The paper as a whole reports these results and caveats: Compared with newly diagnosed patients, patients with persistent Graves' disease had lower TCR Shannon entropy and fewer highly expanded clones, which suggests clonal expansion. The small sample size was acknowledged by the authors as a limitation that may reduce accuracy. Preferential use of TRBV28, TRBJ1-2 and TRBJ2-5 was observed in persistent disease, whereas TRBV20-1 and TRBJ2-1 were favored in newly diagnosed disease. Sequencing and analysis were limited to the TCR beta chain. The study examined only peripheral blood because the primary lesion, thyroid tissue, could not be accessed. A larger number of public clonotypes was shared among persistent patients (fewer than 3,000) than among newly diagnosed patients (around 970).

What this sample's time point label stands for: newly diagnosed GD, antithyroid drugs for less than 3 months. RNA was extracted from PBMCs in TRIzol for both TCR sequencing and RNA sequencing. The diagnosis of Graves' disease was made according to American Thyroid Association guidelines. The patients came from an endocrinology department in Xi'an, China. Each patient gave about 8.1 milliliters of peripheral blood, collected in an EDTA anticoagulant tube. Ficoll Paque Plus density gradient separation was used to isolate PBMCs, and no further T cell sorting was performed. An Agilent 2100 Bioanalyzer and agarose gel were used to check RNA quality, and a NanoDrop 2000 was used to measure RNA concentration. The CDR3 holds 17 amino acids from the cysteine to the phenylalanine. Only the CDR3 DNA is retained, 51 bases long and in frame from the first base. V and J are truncated by 2 bases and 2 bases respectively, leaving an intervening sequence of 19 bases. The germline V gene encodes CDR1 SGHDN and CDR2 FVKESK.

The library was produced with multiplex PCR. Sequenced using an Illumina HiSeq 4000. To build TCR beta libraries, CDR3 regions were amplified by Arm-PCR using iRepertoire HTBI primers. Before sequencing, the PCR products went through gel purification. The original methods were these. Gene usage analysis of CDR3 amino acid clonotypes used the 60 to 80 TRBV and about 14 TRBJ segments found across samples. Filtered high-quality paired reads were merged into contigs using COPE and FqMerger. BLAST was used to align contigs to the IMGT TRBV, TRBD and TRBJ reference genes, and CDR3 was defined following IMGT. Any clonotype with a frequency above 0.1% was counted as a highly expanded clone. Shannon entropy served as the measure of repertoire diversity, while the Gini coefficient captured V-J evenness. Public clonotypes were defined as clonotypes shared by more than one individual. Clones were called with MiXCR by TCRdb after fastp trimmed the public reads at Q25, and only in-frame beta chains were retained. Identical CDR3 protein sequences are pooled into one entry, listed with their most common genes and DNA. The V and J calls were not made by the authors but by TCRdb's processing. The sample table holds 450,000 to 600,000 distinct CDR3 sequences, of which 16% were seen once. Of the sample, 12% falls within the top ten clones.

This clonotype has just a few counts. Its antigen remains unidentified. Qualities for individual bases were not recorded, and no much larger clone is one base off. These records were also assigned to another study, of T cells in Graves' hyperthyroidism and ophthalmopathy. Drawing on the second study: Stable Graves' hyperthyroidism was defined as the absence of progression to ophthalmopathy over 18 months of follow-up. The hyperthyroidism patients were between 18 and 65 years old and newly diagnosed, with a disease duration of less than 2 months. The study excluded patients with uncontrolled infections, other autoimmune diseases, pregnancy or lactation. Clinical symptoms, serum thyroxine and TRAb, thyroid ultrasound, and orbital computed tomography formed the basis for the diagnoses. For the first round of RT-PCR on the TCR CDR3, the HTBI primer set was used together with the Qiagen OneStep RT-PCR kit. Most expanded thyroid clonotypes (frequency above 0.001) were also found in blood, which suggests that blood repertoires may mirror thyroid immune responses. A 13 V-J signature model separated ophthalmopathy from stable hyperthyroidism, with approximately 86% sensitivity and 81.08% specificity in cross-validation and 80%/75% in testing. In validation, the model predicted progression to ophthalmopathy with approximately 69% sensitivity and 72% to 75% specificity, a median of around six months before onset. A discovery cohort of 95 to 100 patients, roughly 45 with Graves' ophthalmopathy and over 55 with stable Graves' hyperthyroidism, was used to find distinguishing TCR V-J signatures. An independent validation cohort of under 20 hyperthyroidism patients and 15 or so patients who later progressed to ophthalmopathy tested prospective prediction of ophthalmopathy. The roughly 91 discovery patients were randomly divided into training and test sets at a 7:3 ratio. In several Graves' hyperthyroidism patients, the study also compared T-cell repertoires from thyroid tissue with T-cell repertoires from blood. After blood sampling, hyperthyroidism patients were treated with methimazole at a starting dose of 30 mg daily, and ophthalmopathy patients were treated with high-dose intravenous methylprednisolone. The libraries were constructed in a second round of multiplex PCR and then size-selected and purified. Libraries were sequenced paired-end with 100 bp reads on an Illumina HiSeq2000. Raw data were processed with SOAPnuke, discarding reads with adapters, uncalled bases, mean Phred below 15, or no exact constant-primer or identifier match. COPE v1.2.5 was used to merge high-quality paired reads, and clonotypes were defined as unique nucleotide sequences. MiTCR v1.1 was used to align the clonotypes against IMGT TRBV, TRBD and TRBJ reference segments. The analysis included only V-J combinations with a frequency above 0.0001, which together covered around 99% of the repertoires. A TCS score was defined as the ratio between F50 (clonal expansion) and ExV (chaos), using BLOSUM62-based TCRdist between CDR3 peptides within each V-J. Welch's t-statistics and random forest reduced roughly 540 V-J features to under 15, which were used in a naive Bayes classifier (R e1071). No statistical method was used to fix the sample size in advance, and group allocation was not hidden from the investigators. TCR Vbeta CDR3 sequencing of around 130 peripheral blood samples (under 45 ophthalmopathy, 75 or so hyperthyroidism and around 17 progressor patients) is reported in the paper.

The source is a man aged 35 to 55 with Graves disease. Donor details come from another sample of the same person, matched by shared clones. This chain joins TRBV14 to TRBJ2-7, and perhaps TRBD1 as D gene, on 6 matching bases. Here the sequenced sample was peripheral blood mononuclear cells (PBMCs), taken at new diagnosis, from a patient treated with antithyroid drugs. The CDR3 sequence is CASSQQGIGTHTYEQYF. The DNA sequence is as follows: TGTGCCAGCAGCCAACAGGGGATAGGGACGCACACCTACGAGCAGTACTTC.